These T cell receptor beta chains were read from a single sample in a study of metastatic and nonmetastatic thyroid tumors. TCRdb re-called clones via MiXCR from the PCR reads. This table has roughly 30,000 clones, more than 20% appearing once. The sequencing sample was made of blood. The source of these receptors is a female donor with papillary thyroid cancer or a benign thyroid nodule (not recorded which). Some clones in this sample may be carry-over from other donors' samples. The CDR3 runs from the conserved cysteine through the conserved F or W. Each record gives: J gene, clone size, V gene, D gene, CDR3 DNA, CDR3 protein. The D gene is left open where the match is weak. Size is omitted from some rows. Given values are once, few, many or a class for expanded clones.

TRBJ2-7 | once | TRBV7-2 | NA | TGTGCCAGCAGCGGGGCCACCTACGAGCAGTACTTC | CASSGATYEQYF
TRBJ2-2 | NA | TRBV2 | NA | TGTGCCAGCAGGAGGGGTACGAACACCGGGGAGCTGTTTTTT | CASRRGTNTGELFF
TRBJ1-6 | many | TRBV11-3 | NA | TGTGCCAGCAGCCGTAGACAGGACTCCTCACCCCTCCACTTT | CASSRRQDSSPLHF
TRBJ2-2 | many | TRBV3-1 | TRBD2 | TGTGCCAGCTTGAGTAGCGGGGGAGCGAACACCGGGGAGCTGTTTTTT | CASLSSGGANTGELFF
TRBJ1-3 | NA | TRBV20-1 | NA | TGCAGTGTGGAGGGGCCTGGAAACACCATATATTTT | CSVEGPGNTIYF
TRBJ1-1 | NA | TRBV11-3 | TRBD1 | TGTGCCAGCAGCGAATACAGGGGGAACACTGAAACTTTCTTT | CASSEYRGNTETFF
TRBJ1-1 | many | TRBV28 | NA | TGTGCCAGCACCGATTATCTTACAGGGACTGAAGCTTTCTTT | CASTDYLTGTEAFF
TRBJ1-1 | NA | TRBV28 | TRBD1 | TGTGCCAGCAGAAGACCGGGACAGAGCACTGAAGCTTTCTTT | CASRRPGQSTEAFF
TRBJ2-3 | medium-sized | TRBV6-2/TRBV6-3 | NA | TGTGCCAGCCGGGGCAACACAGATACGCAGTATTTT | CASRGNTDTQYF
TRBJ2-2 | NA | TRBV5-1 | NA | TGCGCCAGCAGCCAGAGACAGAAGAACACCGGGGAGCTGTTTTTT | CASSQRQKNTGELFF
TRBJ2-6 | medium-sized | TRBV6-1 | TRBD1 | TGTGCCAGCAGGGGGACAGGGGCAGGGGCCAACGTCCTGACTTTC | CASRGTGAGANVLTF
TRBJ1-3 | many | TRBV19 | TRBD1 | TGTGCCAGCCAGACCCGGACAGGGCCAAGGACAACTGGAAACACCATATATTTT | CASQTRTGPRTTGNTIYF
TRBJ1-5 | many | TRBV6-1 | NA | TGTGCCAGCAGTTGGGGGAACAATCAGCCCCAGCATTTT | CASSWGNNQPQHF
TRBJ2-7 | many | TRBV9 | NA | TGTGCCAGCAGCAACCGGGACGAAACCTACGAGCAGTACTTC | CASSNRDETYEQYF
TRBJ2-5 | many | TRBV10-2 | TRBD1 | TGCGCCACGGGACAGGGGCAAGAGACCCAGTACTTC | CATGQGQETQYF